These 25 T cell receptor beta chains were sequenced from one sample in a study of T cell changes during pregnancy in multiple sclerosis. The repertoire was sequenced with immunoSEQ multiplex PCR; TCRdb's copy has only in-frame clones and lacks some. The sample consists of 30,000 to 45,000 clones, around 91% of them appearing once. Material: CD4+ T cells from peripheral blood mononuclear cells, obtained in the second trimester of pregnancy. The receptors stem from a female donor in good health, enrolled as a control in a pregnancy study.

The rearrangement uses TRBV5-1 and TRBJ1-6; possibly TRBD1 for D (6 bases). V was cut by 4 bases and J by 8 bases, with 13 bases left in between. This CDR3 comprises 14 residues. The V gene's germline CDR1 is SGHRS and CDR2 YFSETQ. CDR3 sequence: CASSRRGGDSPLHF. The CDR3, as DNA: TGCGCCAGCAGCCGGAGGGGGGGGGATTCACCCCTCCACTTT.

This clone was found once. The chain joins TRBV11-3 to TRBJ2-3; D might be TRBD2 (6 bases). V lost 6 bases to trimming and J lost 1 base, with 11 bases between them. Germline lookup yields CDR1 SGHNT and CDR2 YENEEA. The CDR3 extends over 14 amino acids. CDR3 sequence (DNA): TGTGCCAGCAGTCTCACGGGGGGCACAGATACGCAGTATTTT. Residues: CASSLTGGTDTQYF.

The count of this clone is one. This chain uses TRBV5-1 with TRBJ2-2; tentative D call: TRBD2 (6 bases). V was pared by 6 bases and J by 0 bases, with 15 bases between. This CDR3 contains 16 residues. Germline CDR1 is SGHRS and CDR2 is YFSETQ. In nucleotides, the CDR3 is TGCGCCAGCACCCTTATGGCGGGGTCGAACACCGGGGAGCTGTTTTTT. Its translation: CASTLMAGSNTGELFF.

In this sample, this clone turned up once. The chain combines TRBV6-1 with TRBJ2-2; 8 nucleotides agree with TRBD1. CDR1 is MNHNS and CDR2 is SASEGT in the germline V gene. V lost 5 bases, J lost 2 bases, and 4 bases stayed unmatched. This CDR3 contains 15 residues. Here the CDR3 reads CASSWGQVNTGELFF. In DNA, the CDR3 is TGTGCCAGCAGTTGGGGACAGGTTAACACCGGGGAGCTGTTTTTT.

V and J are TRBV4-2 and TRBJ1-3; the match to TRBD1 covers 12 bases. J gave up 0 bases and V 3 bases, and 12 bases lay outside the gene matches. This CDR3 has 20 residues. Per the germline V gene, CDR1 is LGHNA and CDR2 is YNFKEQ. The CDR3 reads CASSHNPGTGGSFSGNTIYF. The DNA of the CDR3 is TGTGCCAGCAGCCATAACCCCGGGACAGGGGGCTCCTTCTCTGGAAACACCATATATTTT.

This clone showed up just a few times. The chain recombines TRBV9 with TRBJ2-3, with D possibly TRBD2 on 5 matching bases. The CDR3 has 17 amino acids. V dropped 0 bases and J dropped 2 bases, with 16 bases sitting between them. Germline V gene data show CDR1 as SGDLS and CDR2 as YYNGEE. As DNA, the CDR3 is TGTGCCAGCAGCGTAGTCGGTCGTCTAGACTACACAGATACGCAGTATTTT. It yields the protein CASSVVGRLDYTDTQYF.

DNA of the CDR3: TGTGCCAGCACCTACCAGGGATACACCGGGGAGCTGTTTTTT. This translates into CASTYQGYTGELFF. The rearrangement joins TRBV6-1 to TRBJ2-2; D perhaps matches TRBD1 (5 bases). V lost 7 bases and J lost 3, with 12 bases in between. This CDR3 contains 14 residues. CDR1 is MNHNS, CDR2 SASEGT, per germline.

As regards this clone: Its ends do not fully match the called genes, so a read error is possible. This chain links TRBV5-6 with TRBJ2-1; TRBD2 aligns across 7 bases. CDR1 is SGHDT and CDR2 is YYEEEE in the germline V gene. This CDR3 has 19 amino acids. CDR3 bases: TGTGCCAGCAGCCCCATTTCGAGCGGGGACCTGAGCTCCTACAATGGGCAGTTCTTC. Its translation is CASSPISSGDLSSYNGQFF.

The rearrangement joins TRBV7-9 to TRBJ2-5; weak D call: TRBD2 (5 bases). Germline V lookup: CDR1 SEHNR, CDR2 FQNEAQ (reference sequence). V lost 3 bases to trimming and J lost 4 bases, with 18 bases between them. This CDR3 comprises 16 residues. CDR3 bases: TGTGCCAGCAGCTTCCGCTCACTAGGAAGAGGAGAGACCCAGTACTTC. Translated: CASSFRSLGRGETQYF.

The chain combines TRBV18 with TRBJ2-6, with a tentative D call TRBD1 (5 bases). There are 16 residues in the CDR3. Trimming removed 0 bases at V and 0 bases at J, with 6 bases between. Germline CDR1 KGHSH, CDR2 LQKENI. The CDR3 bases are TGTGCCAGCTCACCACCTGGGGCCTCTGGGGCCAACGTCCTGACTTTC. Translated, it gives CASSPPGASGANVLTF.

The CDR3 coding sequence is TGTGCCAGCAGCTTGGGCAGGGTTGATACGCAGTATTTT. Translating gives CASSLGRVDTQYF. The chain uses TRBV5-6 and TRBJ2-3; TRBD1 is a possible D gene (5 bases). Germline V CDR1 and CDR2: SGHDT, YYEEEE. The CDR3 contains 13 residues. Deletions cut 0 bases from V and 6 bases from J, with 8 bases between.

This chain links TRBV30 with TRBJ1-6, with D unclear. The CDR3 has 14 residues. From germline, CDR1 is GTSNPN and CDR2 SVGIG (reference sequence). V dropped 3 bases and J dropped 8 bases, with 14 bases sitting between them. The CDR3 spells CAWRIDTVYSPLHF. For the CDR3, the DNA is TGTGCCTGGAGGATCGACACGGTCTATTCACCCCTCCACTTT. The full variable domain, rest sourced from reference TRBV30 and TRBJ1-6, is SQTIHQWPATLVQPVGSPLSLECTVEGTSNPNLYWYRQAAGRGLQLLFYSVGIGQISSEVPQNLSASRPQDRQFILSSKKLLLSDSGFYLCAWRIDTVYSPLHFGNGTRLTVT.

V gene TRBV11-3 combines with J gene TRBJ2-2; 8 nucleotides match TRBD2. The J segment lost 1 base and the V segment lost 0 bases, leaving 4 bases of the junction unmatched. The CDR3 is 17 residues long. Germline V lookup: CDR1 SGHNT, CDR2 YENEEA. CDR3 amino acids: CASSLDGLAGNTGELFF. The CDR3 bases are TGTGCCAGCAGCTTAGATGGGCTAGCGGGGAACACCGGGGAGCTGTTTTTT.

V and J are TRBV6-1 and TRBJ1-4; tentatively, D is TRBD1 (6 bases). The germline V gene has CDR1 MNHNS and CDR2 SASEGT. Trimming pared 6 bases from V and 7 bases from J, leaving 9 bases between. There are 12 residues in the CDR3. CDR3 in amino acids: CASRGAGEKLFF. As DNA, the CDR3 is TGTGCCAGCAGGGGGGCGGGTGAAAAACTGTTTTTT.

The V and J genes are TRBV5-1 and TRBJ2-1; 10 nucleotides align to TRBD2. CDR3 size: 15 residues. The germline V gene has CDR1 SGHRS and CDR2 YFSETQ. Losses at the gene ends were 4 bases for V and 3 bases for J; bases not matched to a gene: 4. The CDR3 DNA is TGCGCCAGCAGCGAAATAGCGGGGGGCTACAATGAGCAGTTCTTC. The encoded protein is CASSEIAGGYNEQFF.

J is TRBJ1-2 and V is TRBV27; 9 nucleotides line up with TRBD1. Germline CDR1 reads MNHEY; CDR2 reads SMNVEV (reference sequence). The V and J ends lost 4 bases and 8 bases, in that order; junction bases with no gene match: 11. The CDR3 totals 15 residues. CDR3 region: CASSSGQGLGGGYTF. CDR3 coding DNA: TGTGCCAGCAGTTCGGGACAGGGCCTTGGGGGGGGCTACACCTTC.

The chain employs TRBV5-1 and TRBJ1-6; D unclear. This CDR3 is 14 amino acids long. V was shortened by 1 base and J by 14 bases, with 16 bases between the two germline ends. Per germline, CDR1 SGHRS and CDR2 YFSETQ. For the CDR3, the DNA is TGCGCCAGCAGCTTGACACTAGATGGATCGTCCCTCCACTTT. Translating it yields CASSLTLDGSSLHF.

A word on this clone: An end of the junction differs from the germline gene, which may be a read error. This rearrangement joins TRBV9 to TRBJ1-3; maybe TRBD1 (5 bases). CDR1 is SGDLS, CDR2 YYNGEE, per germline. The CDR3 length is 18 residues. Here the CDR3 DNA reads TGTGCCAGCAGCCCCTCTCAGCAGGGCCCCGGTTCTGTAAACACCATATATTTT. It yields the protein CASSPSQQGPGSVNTIYF.

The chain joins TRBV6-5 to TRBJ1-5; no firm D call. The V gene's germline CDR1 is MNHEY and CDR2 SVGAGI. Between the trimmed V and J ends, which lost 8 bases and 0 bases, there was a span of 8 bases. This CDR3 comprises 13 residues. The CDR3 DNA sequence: TGTGCCAGCGCGAAGAATAGCAATCAGCCCCAGCATTTT. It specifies CASAKNSNQPQHF.

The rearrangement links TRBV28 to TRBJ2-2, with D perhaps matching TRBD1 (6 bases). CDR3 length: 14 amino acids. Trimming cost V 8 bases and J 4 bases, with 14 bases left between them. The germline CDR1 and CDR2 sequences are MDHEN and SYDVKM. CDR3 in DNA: TGTGCCAGCCGACCGGGACAACGCACCGGGGAGCTGTTTTTT. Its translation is CASRPGQRTGELFF.

CDR3 DNA: TGTGCCAGCAGCTTCCGGGACAGGGGGCCTGAGCAGTACTTC. Residues: CASSFRDRGPEQYF. V usage is TRBV7-2 and J usage is TRBJ2-7, with TRBD1 matching 12 bases. Per the germline V gene, CDR1 is SGHTA and CDR2 is FQGNSA. The CDR3 is 14 amino acids. J lost 7 bases, V lost 3 bases, and 4 bases had no gene match.

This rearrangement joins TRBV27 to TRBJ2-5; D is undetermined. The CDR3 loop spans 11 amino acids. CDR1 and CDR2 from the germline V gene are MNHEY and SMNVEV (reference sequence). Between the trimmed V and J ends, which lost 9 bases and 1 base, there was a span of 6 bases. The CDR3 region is CARHVQETQYF. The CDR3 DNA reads TGTGCCAGACACGTCCAAGAGACCCAGTACTTC.

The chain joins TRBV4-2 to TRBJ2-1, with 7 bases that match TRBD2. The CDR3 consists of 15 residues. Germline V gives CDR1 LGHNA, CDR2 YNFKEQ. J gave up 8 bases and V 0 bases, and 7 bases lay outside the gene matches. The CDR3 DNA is TGTGCCAGCAGCCAAGAACAGCGACTAGCTCATGAGCAGTTCTTC. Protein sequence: CASSQEQRLAHEQFF.

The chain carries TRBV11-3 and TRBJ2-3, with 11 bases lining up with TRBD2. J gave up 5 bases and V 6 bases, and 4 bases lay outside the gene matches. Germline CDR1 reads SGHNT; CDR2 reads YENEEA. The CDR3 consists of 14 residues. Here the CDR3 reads CASSETSGKDTQYF. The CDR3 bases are TGTGCCAGCAGTGAGACTAGCGGGAAAGATACGCAGTATTTT. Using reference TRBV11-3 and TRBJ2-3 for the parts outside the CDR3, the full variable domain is EAGVVQSPRYKIIEKKQPVAFWCNPISGHNTLYWYLQNLGQGPELLIRYENEEAVDDSQLPKDRFSAERLKGVDSTLKIQPAELGDSAVYLCASSETSGKDTQYFGPGTRLTVL.

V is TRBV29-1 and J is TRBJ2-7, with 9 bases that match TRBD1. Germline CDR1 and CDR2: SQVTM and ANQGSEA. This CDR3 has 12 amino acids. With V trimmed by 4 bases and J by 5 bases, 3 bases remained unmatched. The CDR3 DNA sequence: TGCAGCGTTGCACAGGGGGCTCACGAGCAGTACTTC. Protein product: CSVAQGAHEQYF.